One and the same sample provided the 20 T cell receptor beta chains below, sequenced in a study of cytomegalovirus exposure and HLA in healthy donors. Researchers ran the PCR with 60 Vbeta and 13 Jbeta primers. Repertoires were generated with immunoSEQ multiplex PCR, while TCRdb's copy carries only in-frame clones and drops some. This sample has fewer than 200,000 clones; approximately 81% occur once, and the top ten carry around 1.5%. Material for sequencing was PBMCs. All receptors derive from a male donor in good health and CMV-seronegative.

The chain couples TRBV2 to TRBJ2-7, with 7 bases lining up with TRBD1. The CDR3 runs 12 residues. Germline CDR1 reads SNHLY; CDR2 reads FYNNEI. V lost 7 bases, J lost 3 bases, and 3 bases stayed unmatched. CDR3 nucleotides: TGTGCCAGCACCGGACAGGTCTACGAGCAGTACTTC. Translating it yields CASTGQVYEQYF.

V and J are TRBV19 and TRBJ1-1, with D uncertain. CDR3 length: 14 residues. V dropped 7 bases and J dropped 2 bases, with 14 bases sitting between them. Germline V gives CDR1 LNHDA, CDR2 SQIVND (reference sequence). The CDR3 loop reads CASNRNRVNTEAFF. The CDR3 nucleotides are TGTGCCAGTAATAGGAACAGAGTTAACACTGAAGCTTTCTTT.

The chain links TRBV14 to TRBJ2-5; D possibly corresponds to TRBD1 (6 bases). Germline V CDR1 and CDR2: SGHDN, FVKESK. V was trimmed by 5 bases and J by 6 bases, leaving 13 bases between them. The CDR3 has 13 residues. Written as DNA, the CDR3 is TGTGCCAGCAGCTCCAGGGGTCGGAAGACCCAGTACTTC. The encoded protein is CASSSRGRKTQYF.

The gene calls are TRBV2 and TRBJ1-2; D uncertain. Germline V CDR1 and CDR2: SNHLY, FYNNEI. V lost 6 bases and J 3 bases, leaving 11 bases between the germline ends. The CDR3 is 13 residues long. The CDR3 sequence: CASRSARDYGYTF. Written as DNA, the CDR3 is TGTGCCAGCAGGTCGGCGCGGGACTATGGCTACACCTTC.

The CDR3 protein is CASSPRHRTYEQYF. The CDR3 DNA is TGTGCCAGCAGCCCAAGGCACAGGACCTACGAGCAGTACTTC. This chain links TRBV9 with TRBJ2-5; D is possibly TRBD1 (5 bases). The end of the DNA is better explained by TRBJ2-7, so the J call may be wrong. The CDR3 consists of 14 residues. The germline CDR1 and CDR2 sequences are SGDLS and YYNGEE.

This chain links TRBV18 with TRBJ2-2; weak D call: TRBD1 (5 bases). The CDR3 length is 15 residues. Germline values: CDR1 KGHSH, CDR2 LQKENI. Between the trimmed V and J ends, which lost 3 bases and 6 bases, there was a span of 14 bases. Here the CDR3 DNA reads TGTGCCAGCTCACCGTTACAGGTTCAAGCCGGGGAGCTGTTTTTT. Protein product: CASSPLQVQAGELFF.

The chain joins TRBV6-1 to TRBJ1-3; tentative D call: TRBD1 (5 bases). From germline, CDR1 is MNHNS and CDR2 SASEGT. V was cut by 4 bases and J by 2 bases, with 15 bases left in between. The CDR3 length is 16 residues. Written as DNA, the CDR3 is TGTGCCAGCAGTGCTTCCGGGGGGTTAACTGGAAACACCATATATTTT. Encoded protein: CASSASGGLTGNTIYF.

In this sample, this clone turned up a few times. The CDR3 bases are TGTGCCAGCAGCGCCCCCTTGGGCCATGAGCAGTTCTTC. Translating it yields CASSAPLGHEQFF. This chain links TRBV9 with TRBJ2-1; D is unresolved. V was shortened by 3 bases and J by 8 bases, with 12 bases between the two germline ends. The germline CDR1 and CDR2 sequences are SGDLS and YYNGEE. The CDR3 has 13 residues.

The gene calls are TRBV7-9 and TRBJ1-2; D is possibly TRBD1 (5 bases). Looked up from germline, CDR1 is SEHNR and CDR2 is FQNEAQ (reference sequence). The CDR3 extends over 16 amino acids. V lost 4 bases to trimming and J lost 0 bases, with 15 bases between them. Here the CDR3 reads CASSSREWDANYGYTF. The CDR3, as DNA: TGTGCCAGCAGCTCCCGGGAGTGGGACGCTAACTATGGCTACACCTTC.

This clone was detected a few times. The chain is built from TRBV6-5 and TRBJ2-7; D is perhaps TRBD1 (5 bases). The CDR3 length is 16 residues. Germline V CDR1 and CDR2: MNHEY, SVGAGI. Trimming left V 0 bases short and J 2 bases short, with 14 bases between. For the CDR3, the DNA is TGTGCCAGCAGTTACTCGGGGCGATCGGAGACCTACGAGCAGTACTTC. This gives the protein CASSYSGRSETYEQYF.

This clone has only a few counts. The V and J genes are TRBV28 and TRBJ2-7; D not certain. This CDR3 is 12 amino acids long. CDR1 is MDHEN and CDR2 is SYDVKM in the germline V gene. The ends were cut back, 5 bases at V and 7 bases at J, with 12 bases in the middle. CDR3 residues: CASSISQREQYF. In nucleotides, the CDR3 is TGTGCCAGCAGTATTTCCCAGCGAGAGCAGTACTTC.

This clone was seen only once. This chain links TRBV19 with TRBJ1-5; a weak D match, TRBD1 (6 bases). The germline V gene encodes CDR1 LNHDA and CDR2 SQIVND (reference sequence). The CDR3 has 15 amino acids. V lost 3 bases and J lost 4, with 13 bases in between. The CDR3 DNA is TGTGCCAGTAGTATGCGGCCTCAGGGGAATCAGCCCCAGCATTTT. It yields the protein CASSMRPQGNQPQHF.

This clone has more than one count but fewer than ten. The chain couples TRBV6-6 to TRBJ1-5; a weak D match, TRBD1 (6 bases). V lost 6 bases and J lost 2, with 14 bases in between. The germline CDR1 and CDR2 sequences are MNHNY and SVGAGI (reference sequence). The CDR3 totals 15 residues. CDR3 residues: CASRGTPGGNQPQHF. The CDR3 bases are TGTGCCAGCAGAGGGACACCCGGGGGCAATCAGCCCCAGCATTTT.

V usage is TRBV5-8 and J usage is TRBJ2-7; 11 bases align to TRBD2. Germline V gives CDR1 SGHTS, CDR2 YDEGEE. This CDR3 region has 19 residues. V lost 4 bases, J lost 3 bases, and 18 bases stayed unmatched. CDR3 coding DNA: TGTGCCAGCAGCCTATCAGTAGCGGGAGGGCCACCGAGGTTCTACGAGCAGTACTTC. It encodes CASSLSVAGGPPRFYEQYF.

This chain joins TRBV5-1 and TRBJ2-7; no firm D call. Germline loops: CDR1 SGHRS, CDR2 YFSETQ. This CDR3 contains 15 residues. Trimming pared 1 base from V and 2 bases from J, leaving 13 bases between. In DNA, the CDR3 is TGCGCCAGCAGCTTGTTGGTCAGTCATACCTACGAGCAGTACTTC. This translates into CASSLLVSHTYEQYF.

The CDR3: CASRQDIDYEQYF. Here the CDR3 DNA reads TGCGCCAGCAGGCAGGACATAGACTACGAGCAGTACTTC. The rearrangement joins TRBV10-2 to TRBJ2-7; weak D call: TRBD1 (5 bases). The germline V and J ends were trimmed by 6 bases and 3 bases, with 12 bases remaining between them. CDR1 is WSHSY and CDR2 is SAAADI in the germline V gene. The CDR3 extends over 13 amino acids.

This chain links TRBV7-9 with TRBJ1-1; TRBD1 is a possible D gene (6 bases). Germline CDR1 is SEHNR and CDR2 is FQNEAQ (reference sequence). V lost 5 bases to trimming and J lost 5 bases, with 15 bases between them. CDR3 length: 14 amino acids. The CDR3 DNA follows: TGTGCCAGCAGCCTTACAGGGTTGGTAACTGAAGCTTTCTTT. This sequence encodes CASSLTGLVTEAFF.

The chain uses TRBV5-6 and TRBJ2-1, with TRBD2 matching over 8 bases. The CDR3 consists of 16 residues. V gave up 0 bases and J gave up 1 base; unmatched junction bases: 3. Looked up from germline, CDR1 is SGHDT and CDR2 is YYEEEE. The chain's CDR3 is CASSLGVAGSYNEQFF. The DNA for the CDR3 is TGTGCCAGCAGCTTGGGGGTAGCGGGGTCCTACAATGAGCAGTTCTTC.

The DNA of the CDR3 is TGTGCCAGCAGTTACTCTCTGGGACAGGGGACCTACGAGCAGTACTTC. Residues: CASSYSLGQGTYEQYF. The genes are TRBV6-5 and TRBJ2-7, with 10 positions matching TRBD1. CDR3 length equals 16 residues. Per germline, CDR1 MNHEY and CDR2 SVGAGI. The V and J ends lost 0 bases and 2 bases, in that order; junction bases with no gene match: 4.

This clone was observed once. This chain links TRBV6-5 with TRBJ1-5, with 12 bases matching TRBD1. V dropped 6 bases and J dropped 11; count of bases not matched to a gene: 11. This CDR3 has 15 amino acids. Per germline, CDR1 MNHEY and CDR2 SVGAGI. CDR3: CASRQSPGTGGAQHF. The CDR3 coding sequence is TGTGCCAGCAGACAAAGCCCCGGGACAGGGGGCGCCCAGCATTTT.